This T cell receptor beta chain was recorded in a study of tumor-infiltrating lymphocytes in primary liver carcinoma. Study findings and constraints: CD4+ and CD8+ repertoires could not be compared in these unsorted bulk samples. Relative to tumor region pairs, the tumor-adjacent and tumor-blood pairs showed overlap that was lower.

To note about this clonotype: Its antigen is unknown. This CDR3 is missing its conserved last phenylalanine or tryptophan, likely due to a read error.

CDR3 length equals 11 residues. The V end lost 2 bases, the J end lost 9 bases, and 5 bases lay between the germline ends. Germline assignment: CDR1 MNHEY and CDR2 SVGAGI. TCR beta cDNA was made from 400 to 500 ng total RNA with a constant-region primer. Amplification in three nested multiplex PCR rounds with slightly modified ARM-PCR gave rise to TCR beta libraries. The first two PCR rounds, roughly 9 cycles each, used TRBV1-TRBV30 forward primers and a C-beta reverse primer. TCRdb reprocessed the multiplex PCR reads via MiXCR and lists one record per CDR3 protein. The sample includes over 250,000 distinct CDR3 sequences, 50% to 60% of them seen just once. The study extracted blood RNA from unsorted whole blood and also extracted germline DNA.

Sequencing was done on a sample of peripheral blood. This TCR came from a young woman with primary liver carcinoma and hepatitis B virus infection. The chain recombines TRBV6-5 with TRBJ2-1, with unresolved D. The CDR3 reads CASSYLAEQFY. In DNA form, the CDR3 reads TGTGCCAGCAGTTACCTCGCTGAGCAGTTCTAC.